The 3 T cell receptor beta chains below were found in one sample sequenced in a study of blood T cell repertoires in COVID-19. Generated by immunoSEQ multiplex PCR, the TCRdb table keeps only in-frame clones and is missing some. The data show hundreds of thousands of clones, about four fifths seen once. Sequenced material: peripheral blood. The receptors stem from a woman between 50 and 59 years old who had recovered from COVID-19.

The chain recombines TRBV11-2 with TRBJ2-3, with D possibly TRBD1 on 5 matching bases. Germline-derived CDR1 and CDR2 are SGHAT and FQNNGV. Trimming took 5 bases from V and 8 from J, leaving 20 bases between them. The CDR3 length is 15 residues. The CDR3 spells CASSPRWNLRGTQYF. The CDR3 DNA follows: TGTGCCAGCAGCCCTAGGTGGAATCTTAGGGGTACGCAGTATTTT.

The chain has TRBV6-2 or TRBV6-3 and TRBJ2-7; the match to TRBD2 covers 9 bases. CDR1 is MNHEY and CDR2 is SVGEGT in the germline V gene. Germline trimming cut 2 bases from V and 3 bases from J; bases unmatched to any gene: 14. This CDR3 has 18 amino acids. The CDR3, as DNA: TGTGCCAGCAGTTACCCCCGGGGGAGACTAGCGGCACGCTACGAGCAGTACTTC. As protein: CASSYPRGRLAARYEQYF.

CDR3 region: CASSLGRVAGYF. CDR3 nucleotides: TGTGCCAGCAGCTTAGGGCGGGTAGCAGGGTATTTT. The rearrangement joins TRBV7-9 to TRBJ2-3, with TRBD2 as a possible D gene (5 bases). Germline V gene data show CDR1 as SEHNR and CDR2 as FQNEAQ (reference sequence). The CDR3 has 12 amino acids. V lost 1 base, J lost 14 bases, and 13 bases lay in between.